The source of this T cell receptor beta chain is a study of blood T cell repertoires in COVID-19. Study-wide background: T cells, B-cell-depleted T cells, or PBMCs supplied cDNA or gDNA.

Seattle participants joined during active infection and were tracked over time. This CDR3 region has 15 residues. CDR1 SEHNR and CDR2 FQNEAQ come from the germline V gene (reference sequence). The junction had 7 bases not matched to a gene; V was cut back by 3 bases and J by 4 bases. Study processing details: Cell counts per sample came from amplifying reference gene primers. The repertoire was sequenced with immunoSEQ multiplex PCR; TCRdb's copy has only in-frame clones and lacks some. V and J calls and clone size are copied from that table; D and trimming were computed from the DNA. The repertoire holds just over 300,000 clones, with roughly 89% as singletons.

Sequencing was done on a sample of peripheral blood. The V and J genes are TRBV7-9 and TRBJ1-2, with TRBD1 matching 8 bases. This sequence originates from a woman in her thirties with COVID-19, enrolled during active disease. In DNA form, the CDR3 reads TGTGCCAGCAGCTTTAGGGACAGGCCGACCTATGGCTACACCTTC. Encoded protein: CASSFRDRPTYGYTF.